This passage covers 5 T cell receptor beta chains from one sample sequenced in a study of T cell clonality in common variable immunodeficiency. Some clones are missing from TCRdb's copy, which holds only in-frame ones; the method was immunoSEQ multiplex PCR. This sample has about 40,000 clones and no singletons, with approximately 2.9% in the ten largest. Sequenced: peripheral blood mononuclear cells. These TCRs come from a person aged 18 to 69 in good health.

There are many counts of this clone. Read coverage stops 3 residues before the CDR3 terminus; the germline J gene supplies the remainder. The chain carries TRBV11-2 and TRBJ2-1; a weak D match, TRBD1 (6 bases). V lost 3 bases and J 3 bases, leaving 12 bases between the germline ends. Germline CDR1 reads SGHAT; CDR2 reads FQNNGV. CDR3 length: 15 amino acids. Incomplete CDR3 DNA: TGTGCCAGCAGCTTCGTCCTAGGGGGCTACAATGAG. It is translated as CASSFVLGGYNE. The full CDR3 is CASSFVLGGYNEQFF.

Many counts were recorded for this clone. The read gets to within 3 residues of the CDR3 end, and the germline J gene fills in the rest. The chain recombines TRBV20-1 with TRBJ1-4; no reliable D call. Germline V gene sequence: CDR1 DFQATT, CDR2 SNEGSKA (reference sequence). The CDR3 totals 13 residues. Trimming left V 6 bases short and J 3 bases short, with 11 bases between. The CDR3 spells CSALTGSNEKLFF. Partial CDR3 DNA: TGCAGTGCCCTGACGGGTTCTAATGAAAAA.

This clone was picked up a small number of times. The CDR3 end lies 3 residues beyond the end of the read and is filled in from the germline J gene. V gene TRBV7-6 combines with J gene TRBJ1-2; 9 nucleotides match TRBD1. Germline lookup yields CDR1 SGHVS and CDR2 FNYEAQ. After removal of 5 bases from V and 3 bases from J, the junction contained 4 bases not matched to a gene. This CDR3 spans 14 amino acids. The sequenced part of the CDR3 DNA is TGTGCCAGCAGCACGGGACAGGGCGACTATGGC. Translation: CASSTGQGDYG. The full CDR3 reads CASSTGQGDYGYTF.

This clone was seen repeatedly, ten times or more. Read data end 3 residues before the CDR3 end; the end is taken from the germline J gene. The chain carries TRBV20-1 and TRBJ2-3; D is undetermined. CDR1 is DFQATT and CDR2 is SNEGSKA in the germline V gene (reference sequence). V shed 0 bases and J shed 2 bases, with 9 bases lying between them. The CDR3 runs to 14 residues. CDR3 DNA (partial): TGCAGTGCTAGAGAGATGCTACCCACAGATACG. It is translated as CSAREMLPTDT. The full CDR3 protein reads CSAREMLPTDTQYF.

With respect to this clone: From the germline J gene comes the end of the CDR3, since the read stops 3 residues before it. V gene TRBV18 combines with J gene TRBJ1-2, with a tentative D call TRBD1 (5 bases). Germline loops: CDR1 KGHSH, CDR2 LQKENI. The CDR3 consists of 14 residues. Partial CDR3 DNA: TGTGCCAGCTCACCATCCAACAGGATGGCTGTT. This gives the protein CASSPSNRMAV. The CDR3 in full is CASSPSNRMAVYTF.